A selection of T cell receptor beta chains follows, all from one sample in a study of blood T cell repertoires in COVID-19. Repertoires were generated with immunoSEQ multiplex PCR, while TCRdb's copy carries only in-frame clones and drops some. The sample has around 250,000 clones; roughly four fifths are singletons. The sample taken for sequencing was peripheral blood. The receptors stem from a woman older than 75 with acute or convalescent COVID-19. The CDR3 runs from the conserved cysteine through the conserved F or W. D genes are given only for firm matches. Clone size appears in some rows only: once, few, many, or a class for an expanded clone.

v_call	j_call	d_call	clone_size	cdr3_aa	cdr3_nt
TRBV7-9	TRBJ2-7	TRBD1	NA	CASSLAFIVTGGQGYEQYF	TGTGCCAGCAGCTTAGCGTTTATCGTGACAGGGGGCCAAGGCTACGAGCAGTACTTC
TRBV7-2	TRBJ2-1	NA	NA	CASSLRQALGEQFF	TGTGCCAGCAGCCTTAGACAGGCCTTGGGTGAGCAGTTCTTC
TRBV2	TRBJ1-5	NA	NA	CASSAVNQPQHF	TGTGCCAGCAGTGCGGTCAATCAGCCCCAGCATTTT
TRBV28	TRBJ2-1	TRBD2	NA	CASSLIREGSYNEQFF	TGTGCCAGCAGTTTAATCCGGGAGGGTTCCTACAATGAGCAGTTCTTC
TRBV7-9	TRBJ1-5	NA	NA	CASSLGQLEIGNQPQHF	TGTGCCAGCAGCTTAGGCCAGTTGGAGATCGGCAATCAGCCCCAGCATTTT
TRBV4-2	TRBJ2-7	TRBD2	NA	CASSQRTSGSLHEQYF	TGTGCCAGCAGCCAACGGACTAGCGGGAGCCTCCACGAGCAGTACTTC
TRBV6-5	TRBJ2-2	TRBD2	NA	CASSVRPGGGGELFF	TGTGCCAGCAGCGTCCGACCGGGGGGAGGCGGGGAGCTGTTTTTT
TRBV3-1/TRBV3-2	TRBJ1-6	NA	NA	CASSKQGRGNSPLHF	TGTGCCAGCAGCAAACAGGGACGGGGAAATTCACCCCTCCACTTT
TRBV6-6	TRBJ1-1	NA	NA	CASGTGTYTEAFF	TGTGCCAGCGGGACTGGAACCTACACTGAAGCTTTCTTT
TRBV2	TRBJ2-1	NA	NA	CASSVGGGTYNEQFF	TGTGCCAGCAGTGTTGGCGGGGGCACCTACAATGAGCAGTTCTTC
TRBV18	TRBJ2-5	TRBD2	once	CASSPGLAQETQYF	TGTGCCAGCTCACCAGGACTAGCCCAAGAGACCCAGTACTTC
TRBV9	TRBJ2-2	NA	NA	CASSVRPDSQTNTGELFF	TGTGCCAGCAGCGTCCGACCTGACAGCCAGACGAACACCGGGGAGCTGTTTTTT
TRBV28	TRBJ1-6	NA	NA	CASTRDFGGSPLHF	TGTGCCAGCACCAGGGATTTCGGCGGATCACCCCTCCACTTT
TRBV7-2	TRBJ1-2	NA	NA	CASSLTREDYGYTF	TGTGCCAGCAGCTTAACCAGGGAGGACTATGGCTACACCTTC
TRBV28	TRBJ2-2	NA	NA	CASSLRLAGELFF	TGTGCCAGCAGTTTGAGGCTAGCCGGGGAGCTGTTTTTT
TRBV28	TRBJ1-4	TRBD1	NA	CASSFPGQGPTNEKLFF	TGTGCCAGCAGTTTCCCGGGACAGGGTCCGACTAATGAAAAACTGTTTTTT
TRBV3-1/TRBV3-2	TRBJ2-5	NA	NA	CASSQGSSGETQYF	TGTGCCAGCAGCCAAGGGAGTAGCGGAGAGACCCAGTACTTC
TRBV30	TRBJ2-2	TRBD1	NA	CAWTRDSFPGELFF	TGTGCCTGGACCCGGGACAGTTTCCCCGGGGAGCTGTTTTTT
TRBV2	TRBJ1-5	NA	once	CASTQGSLSNQPQHF	TGTGCCAGCACCCAGGGCAGCCTTAGCAATCAGCCCCAGCATTTT
TRBV7-2	TRBJ2-1	TRBD2	NA	CASSGTSGRYNEQFF	TGTGCCAGCAGCGGGACTAGCGGTCGATACAATGAGCAGTTCTTC
TRBV30	TRBJ2-2	TRBD2	NA	CAWSVLGSGRSATGELFF	TGTGCCTGGAGTGTATTGGGCAGCGGGAGGTCTGCCACCGGGGAGCTGTTTTTT
TRBV28	TRBJ1-4	NA	NA	CASSTREGLKEKLFF	TGTGCCAGCAGCACCCGGGAGGGACTCAAGGAAAAACTGTTTTTT